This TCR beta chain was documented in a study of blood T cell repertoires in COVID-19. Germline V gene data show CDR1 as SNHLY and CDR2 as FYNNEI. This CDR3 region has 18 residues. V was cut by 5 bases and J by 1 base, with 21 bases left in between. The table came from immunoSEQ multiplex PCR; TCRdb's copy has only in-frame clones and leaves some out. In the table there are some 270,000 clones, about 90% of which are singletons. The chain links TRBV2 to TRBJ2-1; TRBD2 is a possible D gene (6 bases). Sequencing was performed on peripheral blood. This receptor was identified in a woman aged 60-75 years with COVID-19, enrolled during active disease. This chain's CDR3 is CASSPRRPGAGSYNEQFF. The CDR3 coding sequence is TGTGCCAGCAGTCCACGCCGGCCGGGAGCGGGTTCCTACAATGAGCAGTTCTTC.